This is a list of T cell receptor beta chains from one sample in a study of Graves' ophthalmopathy and Graves' hyperthyroidism. TCRdb analysed the multiplex PCR reads with MiXCR anew, one entry per CDR3 protein. The sample has 580,000 or so distinct CDR3 sequences, under 45% seen once. The sample was peripheral blood or thyroid tissue (not recorded which). The receptors shown here come from an adult man with Graves' hyperthyroidism. Both conserved end residues are part of each CDR3. Each record gives: J gene, V gene, CDR3 length, clone size, D gene, CDR3 DNA, CDR3 protein. D genes are given only for firm matches. For some rows the clone size is stated as once, few or many, or as a class when expanded; others skip it.

TRBJ1-2 | TRBV4-1 | 15 | few | TRBD1 | TGCGCCAGCAGCCAACGGGACAGTCCTTTAGATGGCTACACCTTC | CASSQRDSPLDGYTF
TRBJ2-5 | TRBV7-6 | 15 | - | - | TGTGCCAGCAGCCCAGGGGAGGGCACGCAAGAGACCCAGTACTTC | CASSPGEGTQETQYF
TRBJ1-6 | TRBV7-9 | 18 | - | TRBD1 | TGTGCCAGCAGCTTCCGGGACAGGGGGGACCGTGGTGGTTCACCCCTCCACTTT | CASSFRDRGDRGGSPLHF
TRBJ2-5 | TRBV5-4 | 14 | many | - | TGTGCCAGCAGCTTAGTGGGAGTTCAAGAGACCCAGTACTTC | CASSLVGVQETQYF
TRBJ1-2 | TRBV5-1 | 14 | - | - | TGCGCCAGCAGCAACCCCAGGGGTCTCTATGGCTACACCTTC | CASSNPRGLYGYTF
TRBJ1-2 | TRBV6-1 | 14 | many | - | TGTGCCATCGTGACAGTACCAGCTAACTATGGCTACACCTTC | CAIVTVPANYGYTF
TRBJ1-5 | TRBV27 | 13 | - | - | TGTGCCAGCAGTGGTTCGGAGTATCAGCCCCAGCATTTT | CASSGSEYQPQHF
TRBJ2-2 | TRBV9 | 15 | many | - | TGTGCCAGCAGCGTAGCGGGAGTTGACACCGGGGAGCTGTTTTTT | CASSVAGVDTGELFF
TRBJ2-7 | TRBV29-1 | 14 | few | TRBD1 | TGCAGCGTTCTCCCGGGACAGGGTAATTACGAGCAGTACTTC | CSVLPGQGNYEQYF
TRBJ1-2 | TRBV10-3 | 23 | many | TRBD1 | TGTGCCATCAGCGCCCGGTCGGGACCGTTAACCGGCTTGGTGACAGGGGCGAACTATGGCTACACCTTC | CAISARSGPLTGLVTGANYGYTF
TRBJ1-2 | TRBV20-1 | 12 | - | - | TGCAGCGGAGGACCGCCGAACTATGGCTACACCTTC | CSGGPPNYGYTF
TRBJ1-1 | TRBV9 | 16 | many | TRBD1 | TGTGCCAGCAGCGCGCCCTCGACAGGGCAAGTCACTGAAGCTTTCTTT | CASSAPSTGQVTEAFF
TRBJ2-7 | TRBV7-8 | 17 | - | - | TGTGCCAGCTCACAAAAACCCCGGGACCGAGTCTCCTACGAGCAGTACTTC | CASSQKPRDRVSYEQYF
TRBJ2-7 | TRBV9 | 12 | - | TRBD1 | TGTGCCAGCAGCGGACAGGGTGGCGAGCAGTACTTC | CASSGQGGEQYF
TRBJ1-1 | TRBV7-9 | 15 | few | - | TGTGCCAGCAGCGAGAGCGGGGGTGGGATCACTGAAGCTTTCTTT | CASSESGGGITEAFF
TRBJ2-7 | TRBV10-3 | 15 | many | - | TGTGCCATCAGCTCAGGGGCGGTTGGCTCCTACGAGCAGTACTTC | CAISSGAVGSYEQYF
TRBJ1-5 | TRBV12-3/TRBV12-4 | 16 | many | TRBD1 | TGTGCCAGCAGTCCCACCGGACAGGGAGGCAATCAGCCCCAGCATTTT | CASSPTGQGGNQPQHF
TRBJ2-7 | TRBV7-2 | 18 | many | TRBD2 | TGTGCCAGCAGCTTAGTAACTGGTCGCGGGAGTGGTATCCACGAGCAGTACTTC | CASSLVTGRGSGIHEQYF
TRBJ1-2 | TRBV5-8 | 15 | many | TRBD1 | TGTGCCAGCAGCCAGGACAGGGTTTCGGTCGATGGCTACACCTTC | CASSQDRVSVDGYTF
TRBJ2-1 | TRBV19 | 17 | - | TRBD2 | TGTGCCAGTAGTATGCCCCCTGGGCGCGGGAGGTCTGGGGAGCAGTTCTTC | CASSMPPGRGRSGEQFF
TRBJ2-1 | TRBV7-3 | 15 | once | TRBD2 | TGTGCCAGCAGCTTAGGGACTAGCGGTGCCAATGAGCAGTTCTTC | CASSLGTSGANEQFF
TRBJ1-3 | TRBV2 | 17 | many | - | TGTGCCAGCAGCACTACCACCCGACAGACGCTGGGGAACACCATATATTTT | CASSTTTRQTLGNTIYF
TRBJ1-2 | TRBV29-1 | 12 | - | TRBD1 | TGCAGCCGCGAAACAGGGGACTATGGCTACACCTTC | CSRETGDYGYTF
TRBJ2-3 | TRBV9 | 14 | few | - | TGTGCCAGCAGCGTAGAACCCGTCGAAGATACGCAGTATTTT | CASSVEPVEDTQYF
TRBJ2-7 | TRBV7-2 | 14 | - | TRBD1 | TGTGCCAGCAGCGTTGGGACAGGGGGCTCCGAGCAGTACTTC | CASSVGTGGSEQYF
TRBJ2-7 | TRBV20-1 | 13 | many | - | TGCAGTGCCGCTCACATAAGCTCCTACGAGCAGTACTTC | CSAAHISSYEQYF
TRBJ2-7 | TRBV5-1 | 13 | many | TRBD1 | TGCGCCAGCAGCAGGGGACAGAAGTACGAGCAGTACTTC | CASSRGQKYEQYF
TRBJ2-1 | TRBV29-1 | 12 | few | - | TGCAGCGTTGAAGGAAGGGCCAATGAGCAGTTCTTC | CSVEGRANEQFF
TRBJ1-3 | TRBV12-3/TRBV12-4 | 12 | few | - | TGTGCCAGCAGTTTGACCGGAGACACCATATATTTT | CASSLTGDTIYF
TRBJ1-1 | TRBV20-1 | 13 | - | TRBD1 | TGCAGTGTAAGCCGACAGGGGAACACTGAAGCTTTCTTT | CSVSRQGNTEAFF
TRBJ2-7 | TRBV12-5 | 12 | many | - | TGTGCTAGTTTGAAGAGTGTCTACGAGCAGTACTTC | CASLKSVYEQYF
TRBJ2-5 | TRBV6-1 | 15 | - | TRBD1 | TGTGCCGGCATCCCAGGGGGAAACACCCCAGAGACCCAGTACTTC | CAGIPGGNTPETQYF
TRBJ2-5 | TRBV28 | 14 | many | - | TGTGCCAGCAGTTCCACAGGGTGGCGGGAGACCCAGTACTTC | CASSSTGWRETQYF
TRBJ2-7 | TRBV7-2 | 16 | few | - | TGTGCCAGCAGCCAAGGGGGGCTGCGCCTTCGCCACGAGCAGTACTTC | CASSQGGLRLRHEQYF
TRBJ2-7 | TRBV7-9 | 16 | many | TRBD1 | TGTGCCAGCAGCCAATGGACAGGGGGCCTTACCTACGAGCAGTACTTC | CASSQWTGGLTYEQYF
TRBJ1-2 | TRBV6-1 | 12 | many | - | TGTGCCAGCAGTACCCGACAGTATGGCTACACCTTC | CASSTRQYGYTF
TRBJ2-2 | TRBV29-1 | 15 | many | TRBD1 | TGCAGCGTTTCCCCGGGACAGGGATATCCCGGGGAGCTGTTTTTT | CSVSPGQGYPGELFF
TRBJ1-6 | TRBV2 | 14 | - | TRBD1 | TGTGCCAGCCGGATACAGGGGGCCAACTCACCCCTCCACTTT | CASRIQGANSPLHF
TRBJ2-7 | TRBV28 | 14 | - | - | TGTGCCAGCAGTTTTCGTAGGTACCCCTACGAGCAGTACTTC | CASSFRRYPYEQYF
TRBJ1-6 | TRBV9 | 15 | many | - | TGTGCCAGCAGCGCCACTGGGGGGCCGGATTCACCCCTCCACTTT | CASSATGGPDSPLHF
TRBJ1-4 | TRBV29-1 | 13 | - | - | TGCAGCGTCTCAGGAGGCGGGGGCGAAAAACTGTTTTTT | CSVSGGGGEKLFF
TRBJ1-2 | TRBV12-3/TRBV12-4 | 11 | many | - | TGTGCCAGCAGTTTAGGGGAGGGCTACACCTTC | CASSLGEGYTF
TRBJ2-7 | TRBV7-9 | 14 | - | TRBD2 | TGTGCCAGCAGCCTAACTAGCGGGGGCCACGAGCAGTACTTC | CASSLTSGGHEQYF
TRBJ2-5 | TRBV20-1 | 15 | many | TRBD1 | TGCAGTTATCGACTTGGACAGGGCATCCAGGAGACCCAGTACTTC | CSYRLGQGIQETQYF
TRBJ1-6 | TRBV5-1 | 16 | - | - | TGCGCCAGCAGCTTGGACGCAGGCTCCTATAATTCACCCCTCCACTTT | CASSLDAGSYNSPLHF
TRBJ1-1 | TRBV29-1 | 15 | - | TRBD1 | TGCAGCGTAACAGCACACAGGGGGAAGGACACTGAAGCTTTCTTT | CSVTAHRGKDTEAFF
TRBJ1-1 | TRBV7-9 | 11 | many | - | TGTGCCAGCAGCTTAGGAGGGCATGCTTTCTTT | CASSLGGHAFF
TRBJ2-7 | TRBV6-5 | 15 | - | TRBD2 | TGTGCCAGCAGTACCGGGACTAGTCCTTTCTACGAGCAGTACTTC | CASSTGTSPFYEQYF
TRBJ1-5 | TRBV20-1 | 17 | many | - | TGCAGTGCTAGATCCCCGAGGGGGAGGGTTGGCAATCAGCCCCAGCATTTT | CSARSPRGRVGNQPQHF
TRBJ2-7 | TRBV24-1 | 14 | - | TRBD2 | TGTGCCACCAGCCTAAGCGGGGCCACCTACGAGCAGTACTTC | CATSLSGATYEQYF
TRBJ1-1 | TRBV19 | 11 | many | - | TGTGCCAGCCCCTCGGGACGTGAAGCTTTCTTT | CASPSGREAFF
TRBJ2-7 | TRBV12-3/TRBV12-4 | 12 | many | - | TGTGCCAGCAGTTTAGTTTTCCACGAGCAGTACTTC | CASSLVFHEQYF
TRBJ1-1 | TRBV27 | 14 | - | - | TGTGCCAGCAGTCCCCTGACAGTGAACACTGAAGCTTTCTTT | CASSPLTVNTEAFF
TRBJ2-5 | TRBV29-1 | 14 | - | TRBD2 | TGCAGCTTGGGAAGTAGCGGGGCGCAAGAGACCCAGTACTTC | CSLGSSGAQETQYF
TRBJ1-4 | TRBV2 | 14 | many | - | TGTGCCAGCAGTGTGCTAACAGTTAATGAAAAACTGTTTTTT | CASSVLTVNEKLFF
TRBJ1-5 | TRBV7-2 | 15 | many | - | TGTGCCAGCAGCTTAGGGCGGATTAGCAATCAGCCCCAGCATTTT | CASSLGRISNQPQHF
TRBJ1-5 | TRBV2 | 13 | few | - | TGTGCCAGCAGTGACTCTGGGCTGGAGCCCCAGCATTTT | CASSDSGLEPQHF
TRBJ2-7 | TRBV28 | 14 | few | - | TGTGCCAGCAGTTTAGTGCAGGGCCGGGGAGAGCAGTACTTC | CASSLVQGRGEQYF